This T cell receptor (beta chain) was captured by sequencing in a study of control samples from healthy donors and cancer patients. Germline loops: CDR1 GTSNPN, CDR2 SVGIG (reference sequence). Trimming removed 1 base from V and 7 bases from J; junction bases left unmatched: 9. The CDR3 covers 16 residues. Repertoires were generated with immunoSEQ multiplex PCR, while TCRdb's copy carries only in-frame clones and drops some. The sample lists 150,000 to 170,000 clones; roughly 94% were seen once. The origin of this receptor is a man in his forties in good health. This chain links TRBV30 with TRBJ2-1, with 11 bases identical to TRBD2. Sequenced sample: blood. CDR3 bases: TGTGCCTGGAGTGGGCTAACGGGACTAGCGGTAAATGAGCAGTTCTTC. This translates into CAWSGLTGLAVNEQFF.